A selection of T cell receptor beta chains follows, all from one sample in a study of regulatory T cells in long-lasting Graves disease. In TCRdb, the multiplex PCR reads were re-called with MiXCR into one record per CDR3 protein. This table has about 560,000 distinct CDR3 sequences, approximately 16% appearing once. The sample was also reused in another study, on T cells in Graves' hyperthyroidism and ophthalmopathy.

The specimen was peripheral blood mononuclear cells (PBMCs), collected at new diagnosis, from a patient treated with antithyroid drugs. Receptor source: a man between 18 and 35 years old with Graves disease. Both conserved end residues are part of each CDR3. The D gene is left open where the match is weak. Only some rows state a clone size, as once, few, many or a class for expanded clones.

j_call clone_size d_call v_call cdr3_length cdr3_nt cdr3_aa
TRBJ2-7 NA NA TRBV28 13 TGTGCCAGCAGACGGGACTCCTACTACGAGCAGTACTTC CASRRDSYYEQYF
TRBJ1-1 many TRBD1 TRBV27 14 TGTGCCAGCAGCCTAAGGGGGCTTGGCACTGAAGCTTTCTTT CASSLRGLGTEAFF
TRBJ2-5 many NA TRBV7-9 12 TGTGCCAGCAGCTTACAGGGGGAGACCCAGTACTTC CASSLQGETQYF
TRBJ1-2 few NA TRBV28 15 TGTGCCAGCAGTCTTTCGAGGGTACCTAACTATGGCTACACCTTC CASSLSRVPNYGYTF
TRBJ2-7 many NA TRBV12-5 16 TGTGCTAGTGGTTTCCCCTTGGGGCAGCCCGTCAACGAGCAGTACTTC CASGFPLGQPVNEQYF
TRBJ1-2 few TRBD1 TRBV3-1 15 TGTGCCAGCAGCCCCACGGACAGGGTGTGGTATGGCTACACCTTC CASSPTDRVWYGYTF
TRBJ2-1 NA TRBD2 TRBV6-1 16 TGTGCCAGCAGTGAATCGGGCCCTAGCGGGAGGCTCCCGCAGTTCTTC CASSESGPSGRLPQFF
TRBJ1-4 few NA TRBV10-3 12 TGTGCCATCAGCCCCGAGCTTGAAAAACTGTTTTTT CAISPELEKLFF
TRBJ2-7 many NA TRBV6-2/TRBV6-3 13 TGTGCCAGCAGTGAATTCACGGGGTACGAGCAGTACTTC CASSEFTGYEQYF
TRBJ2-1 NA NA TRBV10-2 13 TGCGCCAGCAGTGAGTCCGGTGGCAATGAGCAGTTCTTC CASSESGGNEQFF
TRBJ1-4 NA NA TRBV6-2/TRBV6-3 13 TGTGCCAGCAGTTACTCGCCTAATGAAAAACTGTTTTTT CASSYSPNEKLFF
TRBJ2-7 many TRBD2 TRBV28 15 TGTGCCATCTCTCCCCCGGGACTAGCTACCTACGAGCAGTACTTC CAISPPGLATYEQYF
TRBJ2-3 many NA TRBV27 16 TGTGCCAGCAGTTTAGAGGGTCCCACACACACAGATACGCAGTATTTT CASSLEGPTHTDTQYF
TRBJ1-1 many NA TRBV20-1 13 TGCAGTGCTAGAGATACGGTGGAGACTGAAGCTTTCTTT CSARDTVETEAFF
TRBJ2-1 few TRBD1 TRBV25-1 15 TGTGCCAGCAGCCCCCGGGACAGTGCTCCCAATGAGCAGTTCTTC CASSPRDSAPNEQFF
TRBJ2-1 many TRBD2 TRBV28 15 TGTGCCAGCAGTCTCCAGCGGGAGAAGTACAATGAGCAGTTCTTC CASSLQREKYNEQFF